This T cell receptor (beta chain) stems from a study of blood T cell repertoires in COVID-19 (dated by TCRdb to about 2020). At the level of the whole study: The collaborator samples originated in the United States, Italy and Spain and spanned the acute and convalescent phases of COVID-19. The material from the prospective study consisted of cDNA or gDNA derived from T cells, B-cell-depleted T cells, or PBMCs. The dataset comprised deeply sampled blood TCRbeta repertoires from subjects exposed to, actively infected with, or recovered from COVID-19. The repertoires were made available in a free public database intended to serve as a resource for research on the immune response to SARS-CoV-2. Samples came from the ongoing ImmuneRACE study (first 160 participants) plus 1,254 subjects from 6 global collaborators. The sample metadata nearly always contained a de-identified subject ID, COVID-19 status, age in years and sex. Where HLA class I and class II types were available, the types were taken from metadata supplied by the sample provider, not from assay-based typing. Points the paper makes about the study in general: The quantity of clinical and demographic metadata differed by source and by participant and was supplied without curation.

The immunoSEQ Assay, a bias-controlled multiplex PCR, was used to amplify TCRbeta CDR3 regions from genomic DNA. For the original study's pipeline: Nucleated cell counts per sample were estimated from amplification of reference gene primers within the assay. To quantify the absolute abundance of each unique TCRbeta CDR3 rearrangement, sequence reads were collapsed and filtered. For each sample, productive Simpson clonality was calculated by taking the square root of Simpson's diversity index across productive rearrangements. Not all clones reach the TCRdb copy of this immuneACCESS table, which keeps in-frame sequences only. Checked studies attribute under half of the gap to unresolved V genes and leave the rest unexplained. From that table come the V and J calls and clone size; the DNA was used to work out D and trimming. Counted in this sample were roughly 120,000 clones; 88% of them appeared once. Almost 0.9% of the sample is taken by the ten largest.

CDR1 and CDR2, looked up from the germline V gene, are MDHEN and SYDVKM. Inclusive of the bounding cysteine and phenylalanine, the CDR3 is 15 residues long. The sequence is cut down to CDR3 DNA, 45 bases in frame from base 1. V loses 6 bases of germline sequence and J loses 4 bases, and the interval between the two ends is 18 bases. For this clone: Its antigen is unknown. Per-base quality was not reported, and no clone a single base away is much larger than it.

Whole blood was collected in K2EDTA tubes by collaborating institutions according to the institutions' own protocols. For TCRbeta analysis, collaborator samples were shipped as frozen whole blood, as isolated PBMCs, or as DNA extracted from either sample type. The rearrangement joined TRBV28 to TRBJ1-2; the D gene is possibly TRBD1, with 5 bases matching. The sample comprised peripheral blood. This receptor was taken from a woman aged 50 to 65 with active or convalescent COVID-19. Read as DNA, the sequence is TGTGCCAGCAGCTACCGCCGGGGGAATGGCTATGGCTACACCTTC. This yields the protein CASSYRRGNGYGYTF.